This T cell receptor (beta chain) was recovered during a study of blood T cell repertoires in COVID-19. Sequencing used immunoSEQ multiplex PCR; TCRdb keeps in-frame clones, though not all of them. The sample comprises 200,000 to 250,000 clones, about 86% of which are singletons, and around 3.1% rests with the top ten. The table lists this clone with a count of one. The specimen sequenced was peripheral blood. The TCR comes from a woman between 25 and 40 years old who had recovered from COVID-19.

CDR3 nucleotides: TGTGCCAGTAGTCGACCACAGGGAGATACGCAGTATTTT. Translating gives CASSRPQGDTQYF. This rearrangement joins TRBV19 to TRBJ2-3; weak D call: TRBD1 (6 bases). The length of the CDR3 is 13 residues. V lost 5 bases to trimming and J lost 5 bases, with 11 bases between them. Per the germline V gene, CDR1 is LNHDA and CDR2 is SQIVND (reference sequence).